Detailed here is one TCR beta chain. CDR3 length: 14 amino acids. Germline V gene data show CDR1 as SGHTS and CDR2 as YDEGEE. The germline V and J ends were trimmed by 4 bases and 6 bases, with 14 bases remaining between them. Methods used by the authors: The assay estimated nucleated cells by amplifying reference gene primers. TCRdb's table, derived via immunoSEQ multiplex PCR, lists solely in-frame clones and lacks some. V, J and clone size are taken as reported in that table, and D and trimming were inferred from the DNA itself. Found here are roughly 250,000 clones, about 90% of them singletons; the top ten hold about 6%. This entry is derived from a study of blood T cell repertoires in COVID-19. Study context: Samples came from the United States, Italy and Spain, spanning acute and convalescent COVID-19. In each case, the material was cDNA or gDNA derived from T cells, B-cell-depleted T cells, or PBMCs.

Sequencing was done on a sample of PBMCs or T cells enriched from blood (not recorded which). This clonotype was sampled from a young woman with acute COVID-19. This chain joins TRBV5-8 and TRBJ1-5; no firm D call. CDR3 sequence: CASSGGREFQPQHF. The CDR3, as DNA: TGTGCCAGCAGCGGAGGTAGGGAATTTCAGCCCCAGCATTTT. Together with reference TRBV5-8 and TRBJ1-5, the CDR3 gives the full variable domain: EAGVTQSPTHLIKTRGQQATLRCSPISGHTSVYWYQQALGLGLQFLLWYDEGEERNRGNFPPRFSGRQFPNYSSELNVNALELEDSALYLCASSGGREFQPQHFGDGTRLSIL.